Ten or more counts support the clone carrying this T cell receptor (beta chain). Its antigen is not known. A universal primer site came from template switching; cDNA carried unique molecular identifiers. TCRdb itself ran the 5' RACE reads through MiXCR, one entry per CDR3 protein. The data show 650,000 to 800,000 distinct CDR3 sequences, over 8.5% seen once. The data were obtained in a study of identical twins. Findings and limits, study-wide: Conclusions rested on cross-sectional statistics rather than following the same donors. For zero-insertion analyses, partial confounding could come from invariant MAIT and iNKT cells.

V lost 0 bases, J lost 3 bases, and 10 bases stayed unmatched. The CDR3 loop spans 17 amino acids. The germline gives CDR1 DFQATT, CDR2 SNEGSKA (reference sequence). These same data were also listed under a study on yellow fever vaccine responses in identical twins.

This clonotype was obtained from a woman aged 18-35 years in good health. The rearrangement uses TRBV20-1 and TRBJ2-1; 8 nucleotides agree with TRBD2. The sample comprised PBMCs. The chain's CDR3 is CSARDRGGGRDYNEQFF. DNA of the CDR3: TGCAGTGCTAGAGATCGGGGGGGCGGAAGGGACTACAATGAGCAGTTCTTC.